This TCR beta chain was sequenced for a study of blood T cell repertoires in COVID-19. Across the whole study: T cells, B-cell-depleted T cells, or PBMCs supplied cDNA or gDNA.

Original data processing: Amplifying reference gene primers gave estimates of nucleated cell counts. Libraries were prepared by immunoSEQ multiplex PCR; TCRdb keeps only in-frame clonotypes and omits some of them. The V and J calls and the clone size are those of that table, but D and trimming were determined from the DNA. The sample consists of 200,000 to 250,000 clones, about 89% of them appearing once. The CDR3 covers 18 residues. Germline V lookup: CDR1 LNHDA, CDR2 SQIVND (reference sequence). Trimming took 5 bases from V and 6 from J, leaving 25 bases between them. This clonotype was obtained from a woman aged 60-75 years who had recovered from COVID-19. The sample comprised peripheral blood. The chain links TRBV19 to TRBJ1-4, with a tentative D call TRBD1 (5 bases). CDR3: CASSPLPGLTLRDEKLFF. The CDR3 DNA follows: TGTGCCAGTAGTCCCTTACCGGGACTTACTCTCAGGGATGAAAAACTGTTTTTT.